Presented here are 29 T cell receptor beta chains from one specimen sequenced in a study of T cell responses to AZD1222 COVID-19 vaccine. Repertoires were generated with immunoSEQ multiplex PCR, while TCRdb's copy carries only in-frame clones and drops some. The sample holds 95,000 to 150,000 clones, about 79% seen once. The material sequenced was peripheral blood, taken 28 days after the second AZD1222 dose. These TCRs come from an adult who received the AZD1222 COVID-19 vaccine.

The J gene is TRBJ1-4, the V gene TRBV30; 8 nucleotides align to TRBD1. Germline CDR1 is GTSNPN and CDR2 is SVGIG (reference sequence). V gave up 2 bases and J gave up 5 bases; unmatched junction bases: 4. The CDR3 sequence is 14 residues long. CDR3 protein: CAWSLGTGNEKLFF. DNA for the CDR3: TGTGCCTGGAGTTTAGGGACAGGCAATGAAAAACTGTTTTTT.

The CDR3 reads CASSHGVGGYTF. The CDR3 DNA sequence: TGTGCCAGCAGCCACGGAGTGGGAGGCTACACCTTC. The chain recombines TRBV3-1 (or the pseudogene TRBV3-2) with TRBJ1-2; D ambiguous. The CDR3 loop spans 12 amino acids. Trimming shortened V by 3 bases and J by 8 bases, and 10 bases separated the two germline ends. CDR1 is LGHDT and CDR2 is YNNKEL in the germline V gene (reference sequence).

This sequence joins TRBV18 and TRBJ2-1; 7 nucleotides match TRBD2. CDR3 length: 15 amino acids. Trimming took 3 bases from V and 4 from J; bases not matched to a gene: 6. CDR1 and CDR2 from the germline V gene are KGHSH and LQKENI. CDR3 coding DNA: TGTGCCAGCTCACCGGTGGAGCGGGGATACAATGAGCAGTTCTTC. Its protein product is CASSPVERGYNEQFF. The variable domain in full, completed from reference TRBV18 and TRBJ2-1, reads NAGVMQNPRHLVRRRGQEARLRCSPMKGHSHVYWYRQLPEEGLKFMVYLQKENIIDESGMPKERFSAEFPKEGPSILRIQQVVRGDSAAYFCASSPVERGYNEQFFGPGTRLTVL.

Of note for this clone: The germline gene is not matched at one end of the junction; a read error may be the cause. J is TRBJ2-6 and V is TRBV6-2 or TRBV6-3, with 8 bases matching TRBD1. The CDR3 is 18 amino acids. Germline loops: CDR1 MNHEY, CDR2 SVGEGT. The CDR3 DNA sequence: TGTGCCAGCACTTACCGCAGGGGGCCGGCGTCTGGGGCCAACGTCCTGACTTTC. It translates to CASTYRRGPASGANVLTF.

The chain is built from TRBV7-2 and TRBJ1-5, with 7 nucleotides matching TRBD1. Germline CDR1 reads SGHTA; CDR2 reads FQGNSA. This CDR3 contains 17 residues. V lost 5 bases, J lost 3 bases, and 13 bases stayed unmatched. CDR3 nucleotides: TGTGCCAGCAGCCAGTCTGGGGCAGGGGGGTTCAATCAGCCCCAGCATTTT. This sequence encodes CASSQSGAGGFNQPQHF.

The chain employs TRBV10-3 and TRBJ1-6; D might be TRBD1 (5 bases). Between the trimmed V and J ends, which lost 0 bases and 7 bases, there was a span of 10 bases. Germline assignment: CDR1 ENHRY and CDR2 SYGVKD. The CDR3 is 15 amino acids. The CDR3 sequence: CAISESGLRNSPLHF. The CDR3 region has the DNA TGTGCCATCAGTGAGTCGGGACTACGGAATTCACCCCTCCACTTT.

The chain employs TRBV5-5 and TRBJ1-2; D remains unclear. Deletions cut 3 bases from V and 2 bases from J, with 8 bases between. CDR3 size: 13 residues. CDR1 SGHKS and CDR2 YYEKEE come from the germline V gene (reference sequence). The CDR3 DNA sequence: TGTGCCAGCAGCTCCACAAACAACTATGGCTACACCTTC. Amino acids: CASSSTNNYGYTF.

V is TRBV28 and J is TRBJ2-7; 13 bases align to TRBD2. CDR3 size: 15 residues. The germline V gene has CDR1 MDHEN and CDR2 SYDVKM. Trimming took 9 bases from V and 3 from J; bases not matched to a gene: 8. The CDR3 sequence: CASRTSGGQFYEQYF. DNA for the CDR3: TGTGCCAGTAGGACTAGCGGGGGTCAATTCTACGAGCAGTACTTC.

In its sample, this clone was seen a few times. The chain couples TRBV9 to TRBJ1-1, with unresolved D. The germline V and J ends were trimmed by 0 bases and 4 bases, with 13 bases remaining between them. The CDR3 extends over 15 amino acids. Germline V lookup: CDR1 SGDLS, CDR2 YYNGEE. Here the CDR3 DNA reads TGTGCCAGCAGCGTAGAGGCGGGGTTTGGCACTGAAGCTTTCTTT. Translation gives CASSVEAGFGTEAFF.

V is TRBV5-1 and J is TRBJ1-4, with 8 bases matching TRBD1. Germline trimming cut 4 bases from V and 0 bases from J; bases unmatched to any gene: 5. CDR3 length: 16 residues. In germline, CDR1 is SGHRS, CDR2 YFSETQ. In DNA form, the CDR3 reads TGCGCCAGCAGCCGTGGACAGGGTGCAACTAATGAAAAACTGTTTTTT. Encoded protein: CASSRGQGATNEKLFF.

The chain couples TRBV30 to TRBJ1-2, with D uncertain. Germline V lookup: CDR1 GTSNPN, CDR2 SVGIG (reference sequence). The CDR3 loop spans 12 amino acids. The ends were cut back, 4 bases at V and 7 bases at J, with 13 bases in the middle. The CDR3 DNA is TGTGCCTGGACATGGGAGGCGGCTGGCTACACCTTC. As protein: CAWTWEAAGYTF.

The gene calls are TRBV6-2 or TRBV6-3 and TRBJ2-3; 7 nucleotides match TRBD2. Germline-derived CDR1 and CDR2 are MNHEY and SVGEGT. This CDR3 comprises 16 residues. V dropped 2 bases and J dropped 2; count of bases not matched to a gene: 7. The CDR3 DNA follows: TGTGCCAGCAGTTACGCGGCGGGAGACTACACAGATACGCAGTATTTT. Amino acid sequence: CASSYAAGDYTDTQYF.

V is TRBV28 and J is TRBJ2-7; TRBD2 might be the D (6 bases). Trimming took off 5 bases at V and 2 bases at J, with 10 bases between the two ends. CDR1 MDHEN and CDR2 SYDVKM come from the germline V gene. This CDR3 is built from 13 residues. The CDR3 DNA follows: TGTGCCAGCAGTACTGCGGGGACCTACGAGCAGTACTTC. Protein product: CASSTAGTYEQYF.

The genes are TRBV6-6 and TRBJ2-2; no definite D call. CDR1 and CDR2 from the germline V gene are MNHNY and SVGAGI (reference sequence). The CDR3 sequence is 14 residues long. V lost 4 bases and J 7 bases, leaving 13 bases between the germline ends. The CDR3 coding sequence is TGTGCCAGCAGTTCGGTCACCCCCGGCGGGGAGCTGTTTTTT. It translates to CASSSVTPGGELFF.

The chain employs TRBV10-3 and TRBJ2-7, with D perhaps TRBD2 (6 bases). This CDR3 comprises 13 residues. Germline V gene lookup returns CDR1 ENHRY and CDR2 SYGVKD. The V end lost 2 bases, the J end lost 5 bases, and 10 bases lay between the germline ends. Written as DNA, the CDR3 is TGTGCCATCAGTGAGCACGGAGGGGACGAGCAGTACTTC. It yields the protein CAISEHGGDEQYF.

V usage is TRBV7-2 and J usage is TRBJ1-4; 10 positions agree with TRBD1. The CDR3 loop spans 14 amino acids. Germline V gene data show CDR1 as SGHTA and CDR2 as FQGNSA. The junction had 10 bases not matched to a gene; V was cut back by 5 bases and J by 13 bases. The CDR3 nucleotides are TGTGCCAGCAGCCCCCTGACAGGGGGCGGCGGACTGTTTTTT. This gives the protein CASSPLTGGGGLFF. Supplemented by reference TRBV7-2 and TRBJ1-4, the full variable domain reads GAGVSQSPSNKVTEKGKDVELRCDPISGHTALYWYRQSLGQGLEFLIYFQGNSAPDKSGLPSDRFSAERTGGSVSTLTIQRTQQEDSAVYLCASSPLTGGGGLFFGSGTQLSVL.

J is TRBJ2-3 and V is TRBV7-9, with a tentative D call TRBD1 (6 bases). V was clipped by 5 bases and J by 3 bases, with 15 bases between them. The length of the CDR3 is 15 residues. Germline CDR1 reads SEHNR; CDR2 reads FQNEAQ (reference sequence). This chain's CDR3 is CASSREPQGTDTQYF. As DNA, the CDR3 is TGTGCCAGCAGCAGAGAACCCCAGGGGACAGATACGCAGTATTTT.

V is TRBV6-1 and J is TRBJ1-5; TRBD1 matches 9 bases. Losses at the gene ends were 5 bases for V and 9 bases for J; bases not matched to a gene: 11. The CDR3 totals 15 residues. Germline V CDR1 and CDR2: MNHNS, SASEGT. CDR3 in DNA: TGTGCCAGCAGTAAGCCCCGGGACAGGGTAATGCCCCAGCATTTT. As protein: CASSKPRDRVMPQHF.

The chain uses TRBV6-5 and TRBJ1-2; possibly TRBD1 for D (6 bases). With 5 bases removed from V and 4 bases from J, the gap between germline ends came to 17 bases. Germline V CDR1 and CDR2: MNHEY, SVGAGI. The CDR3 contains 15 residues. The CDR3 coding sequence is TGTGCCAGCAGTAACCGGGACACCTCCTTCTATGGCTACACCTTC. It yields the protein CASSNRDTSFYGYTF.

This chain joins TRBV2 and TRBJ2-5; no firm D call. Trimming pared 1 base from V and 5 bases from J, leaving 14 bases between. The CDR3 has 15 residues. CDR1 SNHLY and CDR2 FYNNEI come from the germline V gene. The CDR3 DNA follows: TGTGCCAGCAGTGAAGGACTGACCCGAATGGAGACCCAGTACTTC. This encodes CASSEGLTRMETQYF.

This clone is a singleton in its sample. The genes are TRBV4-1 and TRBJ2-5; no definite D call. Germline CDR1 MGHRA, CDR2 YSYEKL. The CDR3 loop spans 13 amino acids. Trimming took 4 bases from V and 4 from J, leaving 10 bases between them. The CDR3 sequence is CASSPRVGETQYF. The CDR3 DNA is TGCGCCAGCAGCCCTCGGGTGGGAGAGACCCAGTACTTC.

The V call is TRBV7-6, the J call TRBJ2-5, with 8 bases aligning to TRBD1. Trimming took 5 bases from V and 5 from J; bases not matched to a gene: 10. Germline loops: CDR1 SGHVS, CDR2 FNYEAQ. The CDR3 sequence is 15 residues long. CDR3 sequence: CASSPGQGLSETQYF. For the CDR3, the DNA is TGTGCCAGCAGCCCCGGACAGGGTCTTTCTGAGACCCAGTACTTC. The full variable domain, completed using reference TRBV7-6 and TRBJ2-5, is GAGVSQSPRYKVTKRGQDVALRCDPISGHVSLYWYRQALGQGPEFLTYFNYEAQQDKSGLPNDRFSAERPEGSISTLTIQRTEQRDSAMYRCASSPGQGLSETQYFGPGTRLLVL.

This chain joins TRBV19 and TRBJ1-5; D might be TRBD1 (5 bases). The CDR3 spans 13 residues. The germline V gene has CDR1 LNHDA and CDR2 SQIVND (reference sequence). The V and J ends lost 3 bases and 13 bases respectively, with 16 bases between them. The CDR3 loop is CASSMGGLRHQHF. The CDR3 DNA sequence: TGTGCCAGTAGTATGGGGGGTCTACGACATCAGCATTTT.

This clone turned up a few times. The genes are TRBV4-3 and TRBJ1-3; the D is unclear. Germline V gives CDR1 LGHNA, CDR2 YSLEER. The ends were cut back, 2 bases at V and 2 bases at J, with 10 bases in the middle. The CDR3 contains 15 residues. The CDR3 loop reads CASSQLREAGNTIYF. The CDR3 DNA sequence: TGCGCCAGCAGCCAACTCAGAGAGGCTGGAAACACCATATATTTT.

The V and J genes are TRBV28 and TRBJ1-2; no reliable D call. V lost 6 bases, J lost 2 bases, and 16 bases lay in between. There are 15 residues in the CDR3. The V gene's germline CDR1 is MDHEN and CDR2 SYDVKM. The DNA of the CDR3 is TGTGCCAGCAGCCCTCCCACGGGCCAAAACTATGGCTACACCTTC. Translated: CASSPPTGQNYGYTF.

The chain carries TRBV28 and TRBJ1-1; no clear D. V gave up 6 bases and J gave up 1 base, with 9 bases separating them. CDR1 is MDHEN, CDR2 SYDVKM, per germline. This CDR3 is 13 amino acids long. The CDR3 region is CASRTGSNTEAFF. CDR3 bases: TGTGCCAGCAGGACGGGGTCGAACACTGAAGCTTTCTTT.

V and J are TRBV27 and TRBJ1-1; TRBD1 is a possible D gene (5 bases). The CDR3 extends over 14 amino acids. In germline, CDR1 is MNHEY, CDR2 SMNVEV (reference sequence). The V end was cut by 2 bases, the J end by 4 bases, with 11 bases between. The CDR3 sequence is CASSLKTEGTEAFF. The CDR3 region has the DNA TGTGCCAGCAGTTTAAAGACAGAGGGCACTGAAGCTTTCTTT.

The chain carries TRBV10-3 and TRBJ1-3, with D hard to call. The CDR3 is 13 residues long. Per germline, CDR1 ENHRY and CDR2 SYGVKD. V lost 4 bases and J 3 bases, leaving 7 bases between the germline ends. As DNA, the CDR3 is TGTGCCATCAGTGGGGCGGATGGAAACACCATATATTTT. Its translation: CAISGADGNTIYF.

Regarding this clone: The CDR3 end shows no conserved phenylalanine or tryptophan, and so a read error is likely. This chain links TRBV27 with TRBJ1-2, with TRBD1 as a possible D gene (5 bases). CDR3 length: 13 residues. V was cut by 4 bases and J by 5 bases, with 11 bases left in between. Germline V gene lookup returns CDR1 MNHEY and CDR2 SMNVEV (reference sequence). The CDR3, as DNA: TGTGCCAGCAGTTCCAGGGATAAGTATGGCTACACCTCC. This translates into CASSSRDKYGYTS.